This T cell receptor beta chain derives from a study of OX40 agonist ivuxolimab in advanced cancers. The data were produced by immunoSEQ multiplex PCR, yet TCRdb's version contains in-frame clones alone and is incomplete. The profile shows 70,000 to 85,000 clones, roughly nine tenths of them singletons. The length of the CDR3 is 14 residues. Deletions cut 3 bases from V and 1 base from J, with 8 bases between. Germline V gene lookup returns CDR1 SEHNR and CDR2 FQNEAQ (reference sequence). The sample here was CD4+ or CD8+ T cells sorted from blood, taken in a trial of the OX40 agonist ivuxolimab. The chain uses TRBV7-9 and TRBJ2-3; TRBD2 might be the D (6 bases). This clonotype was sampled from an adult with an advanced solid tumor such as melanoma, head and neck, liver or kidney cancer. The chain's CDR3 is CASSLTGGTDTQYF. The DNA for the CDR3 is TGTGCCAGCAGCTTGACGGGAGGCACAGATACGCAGTATTTT.